The next 8 T cell receptor beta chains were all read from a single sample in a study of breast tumors, draining lymph nodes, adjacent tissues. TCRdb re-called the multiplex PCR reads with MiXCR, one entry per CDR3 protein. The repertoire holds fewer than 300,000 distinct CDR3 sequences, with roughly 32% as singletons. Samples came from axillary lymph nodes draining the breast cancer. Sample: axillary lymph node tissue. Receptors were obtained from a female donor with breast cancer. Some clones in this sample may be carry-over from other donors' samples.

This clonotype was detected ten times or more. This rearrangement joins TRBV16 to TRBJ2-3; tentatively, D is TRBD2 (6 bases). Germline V gene data show CDR1 as KGHSY and CDR2 as FQNENV. V was cut by 4 bases and J by 4 bases, with 18 bases left in between. The CDR3 has 16 amino acids. The CDR3 is CASSRPVGGVADTQYF. CDR3 coding DNA: TGTGCCAGCAGCCGTCCAGTAGGAGGGGTAGCAGATACGCAGTATTTT.

This clonotype was recorded at least ten times. This chain joins TRBV7-9 and TRBJ2-3; 11 bases line up with TRBD2. V was pared by 5 bases and J by 2 bases, with 6 bases of the junction left unmatched. CDR1 is SEHNR, CDR2 FQNEAQ, per germline (reference sequence). The CDR3 extends over 16 amino acids. The CDR3 DNA reads TGTGCCAGCAGCACCTCTAGCGGGGGGTTCACAGATACGCAGTATTTT. It is translated as CASSTSSGGFTDTQYF.

This clonotype has ten or more counts. This chain connects TRBV2 to TRBJ2-7, with D tentatively TRBD1 (6 bases). CDR3 length: 12 residues. Germline assignment: CDR1 SNHLY and CDR2 FYNNEI. Deletions cut 6 bases from V and 9 bases from J, with 15 bases between. The CDR3 DNA follows: TGTGCCAGCAGCCACGACAGGCTAAGGCAGTACTTC. Its protein product is CASSHDRLRQYF. Full variable domain (missing parts from reference TRBV2 and TRBJ2-7): EPEVTQTPSHQVTQMGQEVILRCVPISNHLYFYWYRQILGQKVEFLVSFYNNEISEKSEIFDDQFSVERPDGSNFTLKIRSTKLEDSAMYFCASSHDRLRQYFGPGTRLTVT.

Points on this clonotype: Germline and junction disagree at one end, which may indicate a read error. In DNA, the CDR3 is TGTGCCGGCAGAACCCCCTGGACAGGGACCACCGGGGAGCTGTTTTTT. As protein: CAGRTPWTGTTGELFF. This chain joins TRBV12-3 or TRBV12-4 and TRBJ2-2; 8 nucleotides line up with TRBD1. This CDR3 has 16 amino acids.

Of note for this clonotype: Just one base apart from a much larger clone, this may be a read error. The chain has TRBV11-3 and TRBJ2-5, with a weak D call TRBD1 (5 bases). The J call may be faulty, since TRBJ2-1 better matches the DNA end. The CDR3 is 14 amino acids. CDR1 is SGHNT and CDR2 is YENEEA in the germline V gene. CDR3: CTSSPQGVYNEQFF. The CDR3 DNA is TGTACCAGCAGCCCCCAAGGGGTGTACAATGAGCAGTTCTTC.

This clonotype was counted at least ten times. The V gene is TRBV2, the J gene TRBJ2-3, with 9 bases aligning to TRBD1. The germline V gene has CDR1 SNHLY and CDR2 FYNNEI. Trimming cost V 8 bases and J 3 bases; bases outside gene matches: 9. The CDR3 is 15 amino acids. CDR3: CASRVLDRGTDTQYF. In DNA form, the CDR3 reads TGTGCCAGCCGGGTGTTGGACAGGGGTACAGATACGCAGTATTTT.

Many counts were recorded for this clonotype. The chain joins TRBV5-1 to TRBJ2-7; D is possibly TRBD1 or TRBD2 (5 bases each). V was pared by 3 bases and J by 2 bases, with 9 bases between. The germline CDR1 and CDR2 sequences are SGHRS and YFSETQ. The CDR3 is made up of 13 amino acids. Written as DNA, the CDR3 is TGCGCCAGCAGCTGGGGGACCGCCTACGAGCAGTACTTC. Translated, it gives CASSWGTAYEQYF.

This clonotype was seen many times. This chain connects TRBV6-1 to TRBJ2-7; 9 nucleotides line up with TRBD2. Germline CDR1 MNHNS, CDR2 SASEGT. V lost 4 bases to trimming and J lost 3 bases; unmatched junction nucleotides: 7. The CDR3 spans 15 residues. The chain's CDR3 is CASSAGTSRYYEQYF. CDR3 nucleotide sequence: TGTGCCAGCAGTGCCGGGACTAGCAGATACTACGAGCAGTACTTC.